The 9 T cell receptor beta chains given below trace back to one sample, sequenced in a study of blood T cells in healthy people across ages. Alongside a J-beta primer mix, a sample-barcoded 5' primer served in a second PCR lasting about 7 to 12 cycles. Using its own MiXCR run on the 5' RACE reads, TCRdb lists one record per CDR3 protein. The repertoire holds over a million distinct CDR3 sequences, with around 42% as singletons. Sequencing input: blood. All receptors come from a woman aged 18-30 years in good health.

This clonotype was recorded a few times. The CDR3 sequence: CASSSLQGAPKKPQHF. As DNA, the CDR3 is TGTGCCAGCAGTTCCCTCCAGGGGGCGCCGAAAAAGCCCCAGCATTTT. The chain combines TRBV28 with TRBJ1-5; TRBD1 matches 8 bases. CDR1 is MDHEN and CDR2 is SYDVKM in the germline V gene. CDR3 size: 16 residues. J was trimmed by 8 bases and V by 4 bases; bases with no gene match: 13.

The chain is built from TRBV20-1 and TRBJ2-7; 13 bases agree with TRBD2. The J call is doubtful: the DNA matches TRBJ2-5 better. CDR3 length: 15 amino acids. The V gene's germline CDR1 is DFQATT and CDR2 SNEGSKA (reference sequence). The CDR3 bases are TGCAGTGCTGTGACTAGCGGGGGGTCGAGAGAGACCCAGTACTTC. It is translated as CSAVTSGGSRETQYF.

The sample holds a few counts of this clonotype. V usage is TRBV5-1 and J usage is TRBJ2-3; 7 positions agree with TRBD2. The CDR3 is made up of 15 amino acids. In germline, CDR1 is SGHRS, CDR2 YFSETQ. The ends lost 0 bases at V and 5 bases at J; junction bases unmatched: 6. CDR3 region: CASSLGTRSGDTQYF. The CDR3 coding sequence is TGCGCCAGCAGCTTGGGGACTAGGTCTGGAGATACGCAGTATTTT.

Concerning this clonotype: The junction shows a germline mismatch at one end, possibly a read error. The rearrangement joins TRBV3-1 to TRBJ2-5; D possibly matches TRBD1 or TRBD2 (5 bases each). This CDR3 is built from 14 residues. Per germline, CDR1 LGHDT and CDR2 YNNKEL (reference sequence). CDR3 nucleotide sequence: TGTGTCAGCAGCCAGAGCCTTGGGGGAGAGACCCAGTACTTC. Translation gives CVSSQSLGGETQYF.

The chain recombines TRBV3-1 with TRBJ1-5; no definite D call. This CDR3 comprises 12 residues. With 1 base removed from V and 10 bases from J, the gap between germline ends came to 8 bases. CDR1 LGHDT and CDR2 YNNKEL come from the germline V gene (reference sequence). The CDR3 spells CASSQVGSPQHF. The CDR3 nucleotides are TGTGCCAGCAGCCAAGTGGGGAGCCCCCAGCATTTT.

This clonotype has more than one count but fewer than ten. The chain carries TRBV12-3 or TRBV12-4 and TRBJ2-1; TRBD2 aligns across 7 bases. The length of the CDR3 is 15 residues. V trimming: 3 bases; J trimming: 4 bases; junction bases outside the gene matches: 6. The CDR3 protein is CASSFSGPSYNEQFF. The CDR3 region has the DNA TGTGCCAGCAGTTTTAGCGGGCCATCTTACAATGAGCAGTTCTTC.

This chain joins TRBV6-5 and TRBJ1-1; D might be TRBD1 (5 bases). CDR3 length equals 14 residues. V was trimmed by 7 bases and J by 4 bases, leaving 16 bases between them. Germline CDR1 is MNHEY and CDR2 is SVGAGI. DNA of the CDR3: TGTGCCAGCATTGGGGGTAAGGCCTTCACTGAAGCTTTCTTT. Translated: CASIGGKAFTEAFF.

This clonotype was observed a few times. The V and J genes are TRBV20-1 and TRBJ2-1, with D possibly being TRBD2 (6 bases). CDR3 length equals 14 residues. In germline, CDR1 is DFQATT, CDR2 SNEGSKA (reference sequence). The V and J ends lost 6 bases and 6 bases respectively, with 18 bases between them. The CDR3 DNA reads as TGCAGTGCGCAACCGCGGGACGGTATCAATGAGCAGTTCTTC. Its translation: CSAQPRDGINEQFF.

The V and J genes are TRBV5-1 and TRBJ1-1, with TRBD1 matching 8 bases. With V trimmed by 4 bases and J by 7 bases, 6 bases remained unmatched. Germline V lookup: CDR1 SGHRS, CDR2 YFSETQ. CDR3 length: 13 residues. The CDR3 DNA follows: TGCGCCAGCAGCAAAGACAGGGGTTGTGAAGCTTTCTTT. Protein: CASSKDRGCEAFF.